The rows below give T cell receptor beta chains drawn from one sample of a study of neurological immune-mediated disorders. TCRdb independently ran MiXCR on the 5' RACE reads; one entry per CDR3 protein. Among around 16,000 distinct CDR3 sequences listed, 3% to 4.5% were seen once. The sample taken for sequencing was CD8+ T cells from blood. These receptors came from a woman aged 40 to 50 in good health. CDR3s leave out the opening cysteine and the closing phenylalanine or tryptophan. A clone size is listed for some rows: how often the clone was seen (once, few, many), or a class if it is expanded.

V	J	size	CDR3
TRBV15	TRBJ2-3	many	ATSREGEAGPQRTDTQY
TRBV30	TRBJ1-1	many	AWSFGDREAF
TRBV7-2	TRBJ1-1	many	ASSLNAWVEAF
TRBV6-5	TRBJ1-2	many	ASSYSILSAWGYT
TRBV7-8	TRBJ2-7	many	ASFGGAYEQY
TRBV15	TRBJ2-1	few	ASASTTAYNEQF
TRBV15	TRBJ2-7	many	ATSRPDRDRDEQY
TRBV12-3/TRBV12-4	TRBJ2-3	many	ASTYAQRADTQY
TRBV5-1	TRBJ2-1	many	ASSLASGRANEQF
TRBV6-1	TRBJ2-1	many	ASSEGGGPWEQF
TRBV27	TRBJ1-2	many	ASGPGRGHGYT
TRBV6-4	TRBJ2-3	many	ASGERGTDTQY
TRBV9	TRBJ2-3	-	ASSVVDGGTGEQY
TRBV5-1	TRBJ2-2	many	ASSFWTENTGELF
TRBV29-1	TRBJ2-5	many	SADRDLEAQY
TRBV9	TRBJ2-7	many	ASGKGTGSSYEQY
TRBV11-2	TRBJ2-1	many	ASSYLADEQF
TRBV24-1	TRBJ2-3	many	ATSDPSREGADTQY
TRBV12-3/TRBV12-4	TRBJ2-1	many	AIGGGNEQF
TRBV5-1	TRBJ2-3	many	ASSLARERADTQY
TRBV28	TRBJ2-1	many	ASNSGGAGNEQF
TRBV6-2/TRBV6-3	TRBJ2-7	many	ASTEGPYEQY
TRBV4-1	TRBJ1-3	many	ASSPGPNSGNTIY
TRBV5-1	TRBJ1-2	many	ASGLSGGGHHGYT
TRBV10-3	TRBJ1-5	many	AISAVEGDGQPQH
TRBV7-6	TRBJ2-2	many	ASSLPDTGLASTGELF
TRBV20-1	TRBJ2-7	many	SATSGAVYEQY
TRBV5-1	TRBJ1-2	many	ASSLSGTGFYGYT
TRBV29-1	TRBJ2-1	many	SVGETGVYNEQF
TRBV5-8	TRBJ1-2	many	AADGYT
TRBV7-9	TRBJ2-7	many	ASSLSSGRSLYEQY
TRBV5-1	TRBJ1-5	many	ASSSLGSGGNQPQH
TRBV4-3	TRBJ2-1	many	ASSQAEGNEQF
TRBV9	TRBJ2-2	medium-sized	ASSINRAPGYTGELF
TRBV5-1	TRBJ2-3	large	ASSLRGTDTQY
TRBV12-3/TRBV12-4	TRBJ2-3	many	ASSFYTGMGDHTQY
TRBV3-1	TRBJ1-2	many	ASSPKRGWFDGYT
TRBV20-1	TRBJ2-2	many	SAKLGDTGELF